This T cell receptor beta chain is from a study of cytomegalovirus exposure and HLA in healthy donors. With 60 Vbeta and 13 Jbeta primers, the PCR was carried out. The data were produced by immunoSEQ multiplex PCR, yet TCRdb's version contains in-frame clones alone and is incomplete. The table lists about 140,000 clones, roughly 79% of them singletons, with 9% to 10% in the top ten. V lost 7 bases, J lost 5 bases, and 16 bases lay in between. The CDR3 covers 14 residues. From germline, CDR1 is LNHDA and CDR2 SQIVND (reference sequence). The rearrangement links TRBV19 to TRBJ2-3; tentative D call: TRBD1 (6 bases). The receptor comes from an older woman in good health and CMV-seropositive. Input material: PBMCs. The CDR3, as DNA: TGTGCCAGTAAGTTGCAGGGGCCAGGAGATACGCAGTATTTT. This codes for CASKLQGPGDTQYF.